This T cell receptor beta chain was sequenced in a study of blood T cell repertoires in COVID-19. Clones were sequenced by immunoSEQ multiplex PCR, and TCRdb holds only the in-frame ones, with some missing. The sample lists 30,000 to 40,000 clones; nearly 90% were seen once. V shed 6 bases, J shed 4 bases, and the junction held 15 bases outside the gene matches. This CDR3 spans 17 amino acids. The V gene's germline CDR1 is SNHLY and CDR2 FYNNEI. This clonotype originated in a man aged 55 to 70 with active or convalescent COVID-19. Sequences were obtained from peripheral blood. The V and J genes are TRBV2 and TRBJ1-2; 9 bases fit TRBD1. CDR3 bases: TGTGCCAGCAGGGCACCGGGACGGACAGGGGAGCGCTATGGCTACACCTTC. This translates into CASRAPGRTGERYGYTF.